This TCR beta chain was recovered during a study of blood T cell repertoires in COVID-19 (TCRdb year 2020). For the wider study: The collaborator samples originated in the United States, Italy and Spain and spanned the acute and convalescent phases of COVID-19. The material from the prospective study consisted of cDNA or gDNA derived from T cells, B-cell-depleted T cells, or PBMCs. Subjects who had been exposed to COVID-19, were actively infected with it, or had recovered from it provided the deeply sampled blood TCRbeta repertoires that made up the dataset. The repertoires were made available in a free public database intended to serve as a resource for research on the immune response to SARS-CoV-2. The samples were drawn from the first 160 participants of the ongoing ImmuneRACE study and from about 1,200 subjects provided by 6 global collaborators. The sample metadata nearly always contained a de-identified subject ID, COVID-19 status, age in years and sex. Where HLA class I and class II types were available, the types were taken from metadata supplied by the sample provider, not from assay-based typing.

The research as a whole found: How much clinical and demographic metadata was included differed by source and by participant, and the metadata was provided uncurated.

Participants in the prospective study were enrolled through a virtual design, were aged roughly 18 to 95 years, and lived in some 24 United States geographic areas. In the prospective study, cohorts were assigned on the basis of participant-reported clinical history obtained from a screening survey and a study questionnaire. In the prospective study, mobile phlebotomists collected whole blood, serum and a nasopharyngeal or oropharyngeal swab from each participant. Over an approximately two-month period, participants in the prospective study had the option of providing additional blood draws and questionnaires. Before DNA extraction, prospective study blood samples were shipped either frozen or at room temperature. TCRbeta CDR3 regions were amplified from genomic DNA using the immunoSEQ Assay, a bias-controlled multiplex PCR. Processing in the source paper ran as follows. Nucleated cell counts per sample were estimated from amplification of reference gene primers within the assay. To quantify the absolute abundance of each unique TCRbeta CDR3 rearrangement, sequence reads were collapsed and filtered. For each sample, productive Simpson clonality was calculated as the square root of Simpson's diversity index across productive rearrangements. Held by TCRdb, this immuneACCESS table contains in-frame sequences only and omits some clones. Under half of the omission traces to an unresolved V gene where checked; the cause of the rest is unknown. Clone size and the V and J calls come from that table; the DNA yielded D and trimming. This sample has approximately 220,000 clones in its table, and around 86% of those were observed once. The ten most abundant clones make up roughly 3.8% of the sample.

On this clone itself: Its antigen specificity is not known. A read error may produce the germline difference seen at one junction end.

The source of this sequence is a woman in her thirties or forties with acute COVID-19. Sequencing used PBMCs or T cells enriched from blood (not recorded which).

The CDR3: CAIRDLAENTGELFF. DNA sequence: TGTGCCATCCGTGATCTAGCCGAAAACACCGGGGAGCTGTTTTTT. This chain is built from TRBV10-3 and TRBJ2-2; the D gene is perhaps TRBD2, from 5 matching bases. The CDR3 numbers 15 residues from cysteine through phenylalanine. Just CDR3 DNA is preserved here, 45 bases in frame from base 1. From the germline V gene, CDR1 is ENHRY and CDR2 is SYGVKD.